This section outlines one T cell receptor (beta chain) sequence together with its context. No antigen is known for it. The protocol was immunoSEQ multiplex PCR, while the TCRdb copy is restricted to in-frame clones and leaves out a portion. The table records nearly 110,000 clones, approximately 89% of them present only once. This sample is drawn from a study of T cell responses to AZD1222 COVID-19 vaccine. Whole-study results and caveats: At baseline, seropositivity was found in only a handful of AZD1222 recipients. Vaccine-associated CD4 TCRs ranged over spike, dominating at 160-218 and 743-854. Clonal diversity may have been underestimated, and the donors were mostly white British, with more females than males. Spike-specific TCR breadth and depth were elevated following two AZD1222 doses.

Germline V gene data show CDR1 as LGHDT and CDR2 as YNNKEL (reference sequence). The CDR3 spans 16 residues. V dropped 0 bases and J dropped 0 bases, with 9 bases sitting between them. This clonotype originated in an adult in good health. The chain recombines TRBV3-1 (or the pseudogene TRBV3-2) with TRBJ1-3, with D tentatively TRBD1 (6 bases). This sample comprised peripheral blood, obtained on day 0 of AZD1222 vaccination. The CDR3 bases are TGTGCCAGCAGCCAAGAGGACAGTGGCTCTGGAAACACCATATATTTT. It yields the protein CASSQEDSGSGNTIYF.